This T cell receptor beta chain comes out of a study of cytomegalovirus exposure and HLA in healthy donors. The study's findings and limits: Highly shared sequence variants in one cluster were likely a sequencing artifact. It was 150 or so TCR beta chains that were listed as cytomegalovirus-associated. Later analysis placed DRB1 highest and HLA-C lowest in TCR association rates, which differed by HLA locus.

Notes on this clone: Its antigen remains unidentified.

Both 60 Vbeta primers and 13 Jbeta primers went into the PCR. Here immunoSEQ multiplex PCR was the method, and the copy in TCRdb shows in-frame clones only, minus some. The sample carries 150,000 to 200,000 clones, around nine tenths recorded once. CDR1 is SGHVS and CDR2 is FQNEAQ in the germline V gene. V lost 5 bases, J lost 5 bases, and 18 bases lay in between. The CDR3 loop spans 15 amino acids. The sample consisted of PBMCs. The clonotype comes from a woman aged 18-29 years in good health and CMV-seronegative. The chain couples TRBV7-8 to TRBJ1-1; possible D gene TRBD1, 5 bases. The CDR3 sequence is CASSLRGATTTEAFF. The DNA for the CDR3 is TGTGCCAGCAGCCTACGTGGGGCCACAACGACTGAAGCTTTCTTT.